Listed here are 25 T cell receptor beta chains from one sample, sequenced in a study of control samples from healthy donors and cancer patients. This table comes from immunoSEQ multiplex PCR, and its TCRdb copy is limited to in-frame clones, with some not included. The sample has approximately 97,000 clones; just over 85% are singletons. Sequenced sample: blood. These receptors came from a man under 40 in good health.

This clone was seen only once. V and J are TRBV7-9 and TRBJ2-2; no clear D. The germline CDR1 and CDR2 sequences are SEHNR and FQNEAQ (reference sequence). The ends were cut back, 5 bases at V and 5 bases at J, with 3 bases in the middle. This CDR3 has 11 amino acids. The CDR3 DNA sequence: TGTGCCAGCAGCGGGACCGGGGAGCTGTTTTTT. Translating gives CASSGTGELFF.

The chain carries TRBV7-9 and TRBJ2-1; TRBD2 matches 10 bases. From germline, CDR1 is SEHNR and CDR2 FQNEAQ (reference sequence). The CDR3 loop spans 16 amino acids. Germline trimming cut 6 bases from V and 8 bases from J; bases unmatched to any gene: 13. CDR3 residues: CASRPIPGLAIHEQFF. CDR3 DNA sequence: TGTGCCAGCAGGCCTATACCGGGACTAGCGATCCATGAGCAGTTCTTC.

CDR3: CARSFTGNGRNQPQHF. CDR3 DNA: TGTGCCAGAAGCTTCACGGGGAATGGGAGGAATCAGCCCCAGCATTTT. The chain combines TRBV5-3 with TRBJ1-5; no definite D call. TRBV5-3 is annotated as an ORF whose role is uncertain. The CDR3 totals 16 residues. Trimming pared 2 bases from V and 4 bases from J, leaving 16 bases between.

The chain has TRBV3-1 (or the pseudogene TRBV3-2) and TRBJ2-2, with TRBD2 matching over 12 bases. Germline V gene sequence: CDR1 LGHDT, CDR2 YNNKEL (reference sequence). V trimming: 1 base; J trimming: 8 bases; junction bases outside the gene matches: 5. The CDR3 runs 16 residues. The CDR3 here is CASSQGLAGEGGELFF. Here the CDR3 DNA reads TGTGCCAGCAGCCAAGGACTAGCGGGAGAGGGAGGGGAGCTGTTTTTT.

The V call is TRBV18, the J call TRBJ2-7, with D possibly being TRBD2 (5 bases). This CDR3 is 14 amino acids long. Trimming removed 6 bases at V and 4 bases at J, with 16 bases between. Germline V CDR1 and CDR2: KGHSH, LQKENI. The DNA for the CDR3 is TGTGCCAGCTCCGCGAGGGAAGAGGGTTACGAGCAGTACTTC. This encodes CASSAREEGYEQYF.

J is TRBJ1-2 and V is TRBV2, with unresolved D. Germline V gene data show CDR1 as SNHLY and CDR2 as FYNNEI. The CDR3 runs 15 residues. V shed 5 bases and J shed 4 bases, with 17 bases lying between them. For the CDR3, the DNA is TGTGCCAGCAGTTCATCCGGAGAAAGTCTCTATGGCTACACCTTC. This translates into CASSSSGESLYGYTF.

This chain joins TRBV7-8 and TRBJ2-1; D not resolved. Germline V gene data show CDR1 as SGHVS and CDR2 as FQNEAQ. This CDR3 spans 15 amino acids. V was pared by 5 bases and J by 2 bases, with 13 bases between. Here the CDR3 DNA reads TGTGCCAGCAGCCCCGATCAGTTGGCCTACAATGAGCAGTTCTTC. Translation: CASSPDQLAYNEQFF.

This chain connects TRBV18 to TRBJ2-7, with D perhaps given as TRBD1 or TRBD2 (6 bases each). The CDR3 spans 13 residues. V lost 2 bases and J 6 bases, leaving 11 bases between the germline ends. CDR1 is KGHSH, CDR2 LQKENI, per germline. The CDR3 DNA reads TGTGCCAGCTCACCAACAAGGGGGGTCGAGCAGTACTTC. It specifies CASSPTRGVEQYF.

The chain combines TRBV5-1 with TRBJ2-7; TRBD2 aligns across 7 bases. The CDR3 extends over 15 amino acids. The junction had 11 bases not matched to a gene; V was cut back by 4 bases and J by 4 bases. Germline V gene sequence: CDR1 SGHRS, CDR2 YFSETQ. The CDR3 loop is CASSQTLTSRYEQYF. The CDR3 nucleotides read TGCGCCAGCAGCCAAACCTTGACTAGCCGGTACGAGCAGTACTTC.

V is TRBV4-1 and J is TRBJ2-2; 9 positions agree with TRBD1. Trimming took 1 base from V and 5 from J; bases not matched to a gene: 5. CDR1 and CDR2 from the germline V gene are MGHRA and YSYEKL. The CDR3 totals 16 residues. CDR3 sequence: CASSQGGTGSTGELFF. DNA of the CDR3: TGCGCCAGCAGCCAAGGTGGGACAGGGTCGACCGGGGAGCTGTTTTTT.

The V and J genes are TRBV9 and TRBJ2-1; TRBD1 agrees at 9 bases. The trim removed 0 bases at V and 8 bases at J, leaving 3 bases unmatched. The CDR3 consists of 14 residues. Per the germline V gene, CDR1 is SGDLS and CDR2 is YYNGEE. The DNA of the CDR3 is TGTGCCAGCAGCGTAGCGGGACAGGGTCATGAGCAGTTCTTC. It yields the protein CASSVAGQGHEQFF.

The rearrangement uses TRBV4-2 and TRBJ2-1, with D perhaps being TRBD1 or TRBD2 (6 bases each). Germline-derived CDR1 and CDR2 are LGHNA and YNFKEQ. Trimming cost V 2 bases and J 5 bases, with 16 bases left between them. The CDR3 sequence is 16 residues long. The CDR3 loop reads CASSQSDSGADNEQFF. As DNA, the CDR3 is TGTGCCAGCAGCCAATCCGACTCGGGGGCTGACAATGAGCAGTTCTTC.

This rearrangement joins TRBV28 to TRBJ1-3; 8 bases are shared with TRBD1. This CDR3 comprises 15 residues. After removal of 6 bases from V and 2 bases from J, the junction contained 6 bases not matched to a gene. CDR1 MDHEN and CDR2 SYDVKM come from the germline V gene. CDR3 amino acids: CASRPDRATGNTIYF. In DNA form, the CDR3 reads TGTGCCAGCAGACCGGACAGGGCGACTGGAAACACCATATATTTT.

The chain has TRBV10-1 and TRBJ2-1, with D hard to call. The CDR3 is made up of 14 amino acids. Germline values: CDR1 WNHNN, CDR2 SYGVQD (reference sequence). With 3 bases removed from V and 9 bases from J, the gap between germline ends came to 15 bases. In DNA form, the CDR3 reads TGCGCCAGCAGTGAAGGCACAAGGATGGGTGAGCAGTTCTTC. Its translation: CASSEGTRMGEQFF.

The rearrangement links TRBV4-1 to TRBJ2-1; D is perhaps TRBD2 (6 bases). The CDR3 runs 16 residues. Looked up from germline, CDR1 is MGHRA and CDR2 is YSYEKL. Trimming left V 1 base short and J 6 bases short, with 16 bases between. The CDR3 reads CASSQVTGVPGNEQFF. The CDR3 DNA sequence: TGCGCCAGCAGCCAAGTCACGGGAGTCCCAGGCAATGAGCAGTTCTTC.

The CDR3: CASSYSILAGIDEQYF. CDR3 DNA: TGTGCCAGCAGTTACTCGATACTAGCGGGAATCGACGAGCAGTACTTC. The chain has TRBV6-5 and TRBJ2-7, with 10 bases aligning to TRBD2. Per the germline V gene, CDR1 is MNHEY and CDR2 is SVGAGI. Losses at the gene ends were 0 bases for V and 5 bases for J; bases not matched to a gene: 7. The CDR3 has 16 residues.

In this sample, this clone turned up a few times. In DNA form, the CDR3 reads TGCGCCAGCAGCTGGGCGGGACAGGGATGGACCGGGGAGCTGTTTTTT. Its translation is CASSWAGQGWTGELFF. V and J are TRBV5-1 and TRBJ2-2, with TRBD1 matching over 9 bases. Per the germline V gene, CDR1 is SGHRS and CDR2 is YFSETQ. There are 16 residues in the CDR3. Trimming took 3 bases from V and 5 from J; bases not matched to a gene: 8.

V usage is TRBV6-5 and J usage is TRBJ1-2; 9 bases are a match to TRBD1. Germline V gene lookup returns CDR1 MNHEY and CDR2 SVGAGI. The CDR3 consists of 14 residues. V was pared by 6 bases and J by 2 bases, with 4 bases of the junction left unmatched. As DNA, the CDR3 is TGTGCCAGCAGGGGACAGGGAAAGAACTATGGCTACACCTTC. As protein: CASRGQGKNYGYTF.

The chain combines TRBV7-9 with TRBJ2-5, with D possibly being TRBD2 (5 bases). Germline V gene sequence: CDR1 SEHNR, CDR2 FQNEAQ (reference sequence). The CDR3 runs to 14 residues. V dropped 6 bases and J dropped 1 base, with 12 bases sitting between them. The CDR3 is CASSYNGVQETQYF. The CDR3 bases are TGTGCCAGCAGTTACAACGGGGTCCAAGAGACCCAGTACTTC.

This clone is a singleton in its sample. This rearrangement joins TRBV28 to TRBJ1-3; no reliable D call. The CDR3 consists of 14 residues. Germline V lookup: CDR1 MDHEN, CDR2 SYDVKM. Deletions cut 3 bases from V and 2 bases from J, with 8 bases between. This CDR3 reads CASSLRTAGNTIYF. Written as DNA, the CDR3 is TGTGCCAGCAGTTTGAGGACCGCTGGAAACACCATATATTTT.

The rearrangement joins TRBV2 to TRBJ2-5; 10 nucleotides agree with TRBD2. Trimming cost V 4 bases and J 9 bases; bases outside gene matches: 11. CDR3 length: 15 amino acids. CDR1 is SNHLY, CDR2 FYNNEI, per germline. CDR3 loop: CASSAEGLALQAQYF. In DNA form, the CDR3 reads TGTGCCAGCAGTGCGGAGGGACTAGCGCTTCAGGCCCAGTACTTC.

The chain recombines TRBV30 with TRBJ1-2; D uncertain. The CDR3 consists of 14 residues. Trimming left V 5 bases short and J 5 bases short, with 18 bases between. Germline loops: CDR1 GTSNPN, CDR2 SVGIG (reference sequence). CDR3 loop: CAWAPLPTSYGYTF. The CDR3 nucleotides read TGTGCCTGGGCCCCTCTACCAACGTCGTATGGCTACACCTTC.

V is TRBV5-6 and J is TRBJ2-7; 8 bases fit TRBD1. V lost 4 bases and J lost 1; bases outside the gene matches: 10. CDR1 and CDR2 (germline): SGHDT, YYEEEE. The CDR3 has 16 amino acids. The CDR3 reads CASSEDRGEGSYEQYF. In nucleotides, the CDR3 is TGTGCCAGCAGCGAAGACAGGGGCGAAGGATCCTACGAGCAGTACTTC.

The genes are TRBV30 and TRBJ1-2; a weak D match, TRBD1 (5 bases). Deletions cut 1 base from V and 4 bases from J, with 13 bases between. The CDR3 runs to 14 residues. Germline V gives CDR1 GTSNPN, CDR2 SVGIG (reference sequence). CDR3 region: CAWSGWEGIYGYTF. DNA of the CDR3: TGTGCCTGGAGTGGCTGGGAGGGGATCTATGGCTACACCTTC. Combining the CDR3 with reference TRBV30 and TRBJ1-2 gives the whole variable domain SQTIHQWPATLVQPVGSPLSLECTVEGTSNPNLYWYRQAAGRGLQLLFYSVGIGQISSEVPQNLSASRPQDRQFILSSKKLLLSDSGFYLCAWSGWEGIYGYTFGSGTRLTVV.

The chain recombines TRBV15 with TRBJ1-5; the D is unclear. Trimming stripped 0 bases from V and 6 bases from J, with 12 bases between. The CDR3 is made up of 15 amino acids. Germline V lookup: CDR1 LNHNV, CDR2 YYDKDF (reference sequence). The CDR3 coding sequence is TGTGCCACCAGCAGAGACAGGTCGGTGGGTCAGCCCCAGCATTTT. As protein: CATSRDRSVGQPQHF.